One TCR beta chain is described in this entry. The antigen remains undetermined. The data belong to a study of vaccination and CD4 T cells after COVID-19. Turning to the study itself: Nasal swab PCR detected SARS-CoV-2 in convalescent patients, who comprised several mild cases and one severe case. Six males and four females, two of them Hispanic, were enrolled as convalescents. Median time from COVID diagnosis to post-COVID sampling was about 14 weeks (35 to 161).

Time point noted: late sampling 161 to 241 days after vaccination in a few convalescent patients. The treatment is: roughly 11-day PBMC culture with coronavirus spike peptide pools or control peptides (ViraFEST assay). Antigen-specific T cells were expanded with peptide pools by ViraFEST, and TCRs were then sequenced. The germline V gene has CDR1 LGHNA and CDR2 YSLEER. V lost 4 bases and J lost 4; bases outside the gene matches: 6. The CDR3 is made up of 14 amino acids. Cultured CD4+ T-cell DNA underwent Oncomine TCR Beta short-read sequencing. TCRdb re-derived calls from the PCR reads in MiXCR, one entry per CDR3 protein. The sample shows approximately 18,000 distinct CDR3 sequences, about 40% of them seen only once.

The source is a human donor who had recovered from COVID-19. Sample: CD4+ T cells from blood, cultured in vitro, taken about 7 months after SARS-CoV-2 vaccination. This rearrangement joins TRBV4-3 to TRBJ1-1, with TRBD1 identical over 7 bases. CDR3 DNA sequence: TGCGCCAGCAGCCGAAGGGGGCTCGCCACTGAAGCTTTCTTT. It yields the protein CASSRRGLATEAFF.